Sequencing of this TCR beta chain was carried out in a study of blood T cell repertoires in COVID-19. Background on the study: The cDNA or gDNA used as material had been derived from T cells, B-cell-depleted T cells, or PBMCs.

This CDR3 is built from 15 residues. With 4 bases clipped from V and 2 bases from J, the junction kept 5 bases outside the gene matches. The germline gives CDR1 LGHDT, CDR2 YNNKEL (reference sequence). Measured with immunoSEQ multiplex PCR; TCRdb has only the in-frame clones, and not every one. The sample shows 200,000 to 250,000 clones, roughly 84% of them seen only once. This chain joins TRBV3-1 (or the pseudogene TRBV3-2) and TRBJ2-1, with 7 bases matching TRBD2. Source material: peripheral blood. This receptor was taken from a man aged 25 to 40 with active or convalescent COVID-19. The CDR3 DNA is TGTGCCAGCAGCCCCAAAGGACTAGCCTACAATGAGCAGTTCTTC. As protein: CASSPKGLAYNEQFF.